This record looks at one T cell receptor beta chain sequence and its context. The missing CDR3 end, 3 residues past where the read stops, is filled in from the germline J gene. Prevalent HPV16 infections were excluded; only incident single HPV16 infections included. In germline, CDR1 is SNHLY, CDR2 FYNNEI. The junction had 5 bases not matched to a gene; V was cut back by 5 bases and J by 2 bases. The CDR3 covers 14 residues. This specimen belongs to a study of T cells in women clearing cervical HPV infection. Study in general: Cases' blood sampling followed lesion detection by median approximately 150 days (90 to 200). HLA type could not be excluded as a confounder.

Data came from immunoSEQ multiplex PCR; TCRdb stores just in-frame clones and leaves some out. The sample includes fewer than 25,000 clones. The material sequenced was blood buffy coat. This receptor was identified in a woman between 18 and 75 years old with a cervical HPV16 infection that either progressed to CIN3+ or cleared (not recorded which). J is TRBJ1-2 and V is TRBV2; 7 bases fit TRBD1. The sequenced part of the CDR3 DNA is TGTGCCAGCAGTAAGGGACAGCAGAACTATGGC. Encoded protein: CASSKGQQNYG. The whole CDR3 sequence is CASSKGQQNYGYTF.